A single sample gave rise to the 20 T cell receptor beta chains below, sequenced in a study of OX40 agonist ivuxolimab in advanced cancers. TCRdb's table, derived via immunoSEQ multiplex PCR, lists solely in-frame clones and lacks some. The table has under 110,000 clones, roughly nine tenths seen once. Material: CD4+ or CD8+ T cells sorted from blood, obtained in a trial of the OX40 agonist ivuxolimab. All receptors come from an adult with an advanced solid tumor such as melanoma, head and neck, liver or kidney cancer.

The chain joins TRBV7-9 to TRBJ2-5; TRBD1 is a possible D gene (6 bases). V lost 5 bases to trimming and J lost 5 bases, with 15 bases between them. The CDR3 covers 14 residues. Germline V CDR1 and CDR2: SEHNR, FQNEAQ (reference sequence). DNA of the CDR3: TGTGCCAGCAGCACAACAGGGTTTGGGGAGACCCAGTACTTC. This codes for CASSTTGFGETQYF. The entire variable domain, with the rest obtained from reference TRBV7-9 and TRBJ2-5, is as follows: DTGVSQNPRHKITKRGQNVTFRCDPISEHNRLYWYRQTLGQGPEFLTYFQNEAQLEKSRLLSDRFSAERPKGSFSTLEIQRTEQGDSAMYLCASSTTGFGETQYFGPGTRLLVL.

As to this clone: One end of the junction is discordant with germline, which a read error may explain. Written as DNA, the CDR3 is TGTGCCAGCAACTTAGGCCAGGACGTAAGACATTCACCCCTCCACTTT. As protein: CASNLGQDVRHSPLHF. V gene TRBV7-2 combines with J gene TRBJ1-6; no clear D. This CDR3 region has 16 residues. The germline CDR1 and CDR2 sequences are SGHTA and FQGNSA.

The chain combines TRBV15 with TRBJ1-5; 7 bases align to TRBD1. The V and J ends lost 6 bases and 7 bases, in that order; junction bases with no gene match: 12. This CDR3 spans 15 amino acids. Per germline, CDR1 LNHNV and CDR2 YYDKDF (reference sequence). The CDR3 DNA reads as TGTGCCACCAGTCCGGCCAGGGGAGGGGGCCAGCCCCAGCATTTT. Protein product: CATSPARGGGQPQHF.

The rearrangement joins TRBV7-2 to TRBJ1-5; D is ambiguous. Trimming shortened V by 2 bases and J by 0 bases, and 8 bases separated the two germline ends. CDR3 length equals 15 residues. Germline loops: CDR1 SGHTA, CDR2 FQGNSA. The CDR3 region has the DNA TGTGCCAGCAGCTTAAACGGACTTAGCAATCAGCCCCAGCATTTT. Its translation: CASSLNGLSNQPQHF.

The CDR3 loop reads CASSRIGGGNTGELFF. The CDR3, as DNA: TGCGCCAGCAGCCGAATCGGAGGGGGGAACACCGGGGAGCTGTTTTTT. V is TRBV4-3 and J is TRBJ2-2, with D tentatively TRBD1 or TRBD2 (6 bases each). CDR3 length equals 16 residues. Germline V gene sequence: CDR1 LGHNA, CDR2 YSLEER. V gave up 4 bases and J gave up 1 base, with 13 bases separating them.

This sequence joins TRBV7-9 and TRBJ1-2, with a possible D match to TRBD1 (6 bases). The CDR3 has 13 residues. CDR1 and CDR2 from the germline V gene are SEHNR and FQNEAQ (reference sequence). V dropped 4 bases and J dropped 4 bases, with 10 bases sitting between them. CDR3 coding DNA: TGTGCCAGCAGCTCGCCGGACAGCTATGGCTACACCTTC. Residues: CASSSPDSYGYTF.

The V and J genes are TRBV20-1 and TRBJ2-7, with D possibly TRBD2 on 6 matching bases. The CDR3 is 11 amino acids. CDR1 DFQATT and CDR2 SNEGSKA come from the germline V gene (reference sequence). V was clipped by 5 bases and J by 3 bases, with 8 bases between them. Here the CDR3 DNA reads TGCAGTGCTGCGGGGTTCTACGAGCAGTACTTC. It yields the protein CSAAGFYEQYF.

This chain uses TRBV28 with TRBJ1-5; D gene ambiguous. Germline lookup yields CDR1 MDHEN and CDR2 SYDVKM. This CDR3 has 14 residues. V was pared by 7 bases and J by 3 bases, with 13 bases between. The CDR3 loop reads CASIFSGINQPQHF. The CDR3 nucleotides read TGTGCCAGCATTTTCTCGGGGATCAATCAGCCCCAGCATTTT.

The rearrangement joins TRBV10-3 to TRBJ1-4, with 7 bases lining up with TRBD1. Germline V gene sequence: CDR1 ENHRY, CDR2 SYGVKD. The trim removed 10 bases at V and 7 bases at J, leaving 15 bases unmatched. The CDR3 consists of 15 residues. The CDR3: CATNLGTAGGEKLFF. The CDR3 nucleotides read TGTGCCACCAACCTAGGGACAGCCGGGGGTGAAAAACTGTTTTTT.

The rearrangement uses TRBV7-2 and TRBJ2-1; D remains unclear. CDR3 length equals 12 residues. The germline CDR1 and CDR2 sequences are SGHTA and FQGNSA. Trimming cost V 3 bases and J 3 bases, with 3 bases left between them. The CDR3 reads CASSFNYNEQFF. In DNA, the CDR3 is TGTGCCAGCAGCTTCAACTACAATGAGCAGTTCTTC. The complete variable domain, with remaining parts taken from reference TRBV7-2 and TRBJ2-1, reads GAGVSQSPSNKVTEKGKDVELRCDPISGHTALYWYRQSLGQGLEFLIYFQGNSAPDKSGLPSDRFSAERTGGSVSTLTIQRTQQEDSAVYLCASSFNYNEQFFGPGTRLTVL.

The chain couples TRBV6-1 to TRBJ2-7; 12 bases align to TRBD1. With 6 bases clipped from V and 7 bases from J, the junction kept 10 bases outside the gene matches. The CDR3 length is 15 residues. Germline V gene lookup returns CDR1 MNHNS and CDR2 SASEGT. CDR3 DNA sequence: TGTGCCAGCAGGGATCCGGGACAGGGGGCGCGGGAGCAGTACTTC. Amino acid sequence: CASRDPGQGAREQYF.

Written as DNA, the CDR3 is TGTGCCAGCTCACCACGGACAGGGTCGGGCAATGAGCAGTTCTTC. Translation gives CASSPRTGSGNEQFF. The rearrangement joins TRBV18 to TRBJ2-1; 8 bases line up with TRBD1. Losses at the gene ends were 1 base for V and 6 bases for J; bases not matched to a gene: 5. The CDR3 length is 15 residues. Looked up from germline, CDR1 is KGHSH and CDR2 is LQKENI.

CDR3 bases: TGTGCCAGCAGACCGGGACTAGCCTTAGATACGCAGTATTTT. Translating it yields CASRPGLALDTQYF. V and J are TRBV6-1 and TRBJ2-3; 9 positions match TRBD2. The trim removed 6 bases at V and 5 bases at J, leaving 6 bases unmatched. The CDR3 is 14 residues long. The germline V gene has CDR1 MNHNS and CDR2 SASEGT.

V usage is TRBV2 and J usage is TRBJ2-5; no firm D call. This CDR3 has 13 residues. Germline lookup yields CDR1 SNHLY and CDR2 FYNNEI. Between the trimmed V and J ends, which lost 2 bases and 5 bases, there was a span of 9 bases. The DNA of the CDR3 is TGTGCCAGCAGTGAACTGGGCGCTGAGACCCAGTACTTC. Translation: CASSELGAETQYF.

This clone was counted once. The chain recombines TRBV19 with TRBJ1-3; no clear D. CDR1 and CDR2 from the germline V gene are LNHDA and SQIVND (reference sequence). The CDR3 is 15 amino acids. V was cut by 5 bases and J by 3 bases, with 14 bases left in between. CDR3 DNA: TGTGCCAGTAGTGCCACTACCCAGAATGGAAACACCATATATTTT. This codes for CASSATTQNGNTIYF. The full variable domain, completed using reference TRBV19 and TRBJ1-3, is DGGITQSPKYLFRKEGQNVTLSCEQNLNHDAMYWYRQDPGQGLRLIYYSQIVNDFQKGDIAEGYSVSREKKESFPLTVTSAQKNPTAFYLCASSATTQNGNTIYFGEGSWLTVV.

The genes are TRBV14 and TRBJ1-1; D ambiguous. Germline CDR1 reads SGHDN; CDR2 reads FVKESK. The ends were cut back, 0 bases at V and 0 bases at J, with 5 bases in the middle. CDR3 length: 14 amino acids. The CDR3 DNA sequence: TGTGCCAGCAGCCAAGAGCAAATGAACACTGAAGCTTTCTTT. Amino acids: CASSQEQMNTEAFF.

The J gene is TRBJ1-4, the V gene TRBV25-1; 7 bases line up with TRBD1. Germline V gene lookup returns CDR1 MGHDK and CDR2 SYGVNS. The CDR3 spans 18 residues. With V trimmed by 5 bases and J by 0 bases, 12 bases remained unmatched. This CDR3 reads CASSIRQGIRATNEKLFF. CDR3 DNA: TGTGCCAGCAGTATTCGACAGGGTATTAGGGCAACTAATGAAAAACTGTTTTTT.

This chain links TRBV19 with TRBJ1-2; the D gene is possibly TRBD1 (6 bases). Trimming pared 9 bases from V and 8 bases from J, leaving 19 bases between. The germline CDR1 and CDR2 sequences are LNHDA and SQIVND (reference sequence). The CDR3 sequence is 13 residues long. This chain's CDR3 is CASINRDLGGYTF. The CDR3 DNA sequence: TGTGCCAGCATAAACAGGGACCTTGGGGGCTACACCTTC.

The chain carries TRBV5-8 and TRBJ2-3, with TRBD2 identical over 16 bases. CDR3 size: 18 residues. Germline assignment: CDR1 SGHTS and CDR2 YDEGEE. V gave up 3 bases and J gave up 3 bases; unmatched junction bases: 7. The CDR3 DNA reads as TGTGCCAGCAGCTCGGGGACTAGCGGGGGGGCATCGACAGATACGCAGTATTTT. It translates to CASSSGTSGGASTDTQYF.

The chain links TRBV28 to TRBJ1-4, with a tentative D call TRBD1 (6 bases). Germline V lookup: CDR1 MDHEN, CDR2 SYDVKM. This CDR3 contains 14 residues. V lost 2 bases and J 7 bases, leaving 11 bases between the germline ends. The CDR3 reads CASSLRGIVEKLFF. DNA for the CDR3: TGTGCCAGCAGTTTAAGGGGGATTGTTGAAAAACTGTTTTTT.